This TCR beta chain derives from a study of identical twins. A few counts support this clonotype. Its antigen is as yet unknown. Regarding the study as a whole: In cord blood, abundant beta clonotypes had fewer insertions; memory showed no trend.

TCRdb itself ran the 5' RACE reads through MiXCR, one entry per CDR3 protein. The profile shows some 1,600,000 distinct CDR3 sequences, about 32% of them singletons. This CDR3 contains 15 residues. Germline V gives CDR1 SEHNR, CDR2 FQNEAQ (reference sequence). V shed 6 bases and J shed 0 bases, with 14 bases lying between them. The source is a newborn girl in good health. The rearrangement joins TRBV7-9 to TRBJ1-1, with D possibly TRBD1 on 5 matching bases. Material: cord blood. The CDR3 region is CASSGQGRVNTEAFF. The CDR3 region has the DNA TGTGCCAGCAGTGGGCAGGGTAGGGTGAACACTGAAGCTTTCTTT.